This T cell receptor (beta chain) was sequenced during a study of Ad26.COV2.S vaccination and SARS-CoV-2 variants (dated by TCRdb to 2020 to 2023). Regarding the study in general: TCRbeta repertoire sequencing was used to assess the specificity and breadth of SARS-CoV-2-reactive T cell receptors after Ad26.COV2.S vaccination. The TCR-sequenced set comprised around 30 samples: around 20 Ad26.COV2.S vaccine recipients, 5 placebo recipients and 8 SARS-CoV-2 convalescent individuals. On the study overall, not on this receptor specifically: Non-spike TCR breadth was comparable between vaccine and placebo recipients, consistent with the vaccine containing only spike. Compared with placebo recipients, Ad26.COV2.S recipients showed higher spike-specific TCR breadth (P = 0.0014). After vaccination, spike-specific CD8+ and CD4+ T cell responses were reported to show substantial breadth. The authors noted that the TCR breadth and depth analyses may have underestimated total T cell responses.

TCRbeta CDR3 regions were sequenced with the immunoSEQ Assay. After extraction, genomic DNA underwent amplification by bias-controlled multiplex PCR, followed by high-throughput sequencing. The paper's data handling went like this. To quantify the absolute abundance of every unique TCRbeta CDR3 region, sequences were collapsed and filtered. Usable DNA was measured by amplifying reference genes present in all nucleated cells, and TCRbeta template counts were normalized to that usable DNA to estimate T cell fraction. Repertoire TCRs were annotated as SARS-CoV-2-specific when V gene, CDR3 amino acid sequence and J gene were exactly matched to a known reactive TCR set. The reference SARS-CoV-2 TCR set came from MIRA and was filtered for enrichment in COVID-19-positive ImmuneCODE repertoires, removing public or cross-reactive TCRs. Using the MIRA antigens, annotated TCRs were further analysed by specific ORF or by position within an ORF. Depth was the summed frequency of annotated unique rearrangements, while breadth was defined as annotated unique rearrangements over total unique productive rearrangements. Two-sided Wilcoxon rank-sum tests were applied when comparing TCR breadth between groups. TCRdb retrieved this table from immuneACCESS and kept in-frame rearrangements only. Not all clones are present; in checked studies, unresolved V genes account for under half, and no reason is known for the remainder. The DNA gave D and trimming, while V, J and clone size come from that table. This sample is represented by around 370,000 clones; 92% of them were singletons. Together, the top ten hold 3.9% of the sample.

The time point tag for this specimen amounts to: individuals recovered from natural SARS-CoV-2 infection. Concerning this clone: The target of this receptor is not known. Base-call qualities are not available, and no considerably larger clone is one nucleotide away.

Cut back by 3 bases and 7 bases, the V and J ends lie 27 bases apart. The germline V gene (reference sequence) specifies LGHDT as CDR1 and YNNKEL as CDR2. The CDR3, from cysteine to phenylalanine, totals 18 residues. Only CDR3 DNA is held: 54 bases, read in frame from base 1. The chain employs TRBV3-1 (or the pseudogene TRBV3-2) and TRBJ1-1; the D gene cannot be resolved reliably. Sequences were derived from peripheral blood, sampled after recovery from COVID-19. This receptor was taken from a human donor who had recovered from COVID-19. The DNA sequence is TGTGCCAGCAGCCAGCCAACCGTAGGGATCTCTCTTCTACGTGAAGCTTTCTTT. It specifies CASSQPTVGISLLREAFF.